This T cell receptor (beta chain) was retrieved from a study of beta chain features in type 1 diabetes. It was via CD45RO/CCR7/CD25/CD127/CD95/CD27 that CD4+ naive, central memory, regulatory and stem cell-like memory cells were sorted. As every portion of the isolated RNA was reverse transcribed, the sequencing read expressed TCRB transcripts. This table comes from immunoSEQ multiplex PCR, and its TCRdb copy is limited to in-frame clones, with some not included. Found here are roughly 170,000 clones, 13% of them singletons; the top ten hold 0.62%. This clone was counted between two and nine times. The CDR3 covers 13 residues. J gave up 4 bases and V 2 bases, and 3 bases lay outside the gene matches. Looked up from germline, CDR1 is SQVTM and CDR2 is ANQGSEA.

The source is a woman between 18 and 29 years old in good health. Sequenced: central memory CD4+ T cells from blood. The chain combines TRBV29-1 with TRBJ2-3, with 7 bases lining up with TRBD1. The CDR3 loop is CSVERQGADTQYF. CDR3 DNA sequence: TGCAGCGTTGAAAGACAGGGAGCAGATACGCAGTATTTT.